This T cell receptor (beta chain) was captured in a study of shared clonotypes between healthy human individuals. Investigators spread the genomic DNA of each subset evenly over several immunoSEQ plates. Measured with immunoSEQ multiplex PCR; TCRdb has only the in-frame clones, and not every one. There are 2,100,000 or so clones in the sample; approximately 96% occur only once, and about 0.13% lies in the top ten. Trimming took off 2 bases at V and 4 bases at J, with 10 bases between the two ends. The length of the CDR3 is 13 residues. Germline CDR1 reads SGHNT; CDR2 reads YYREEE (reference sequence).

What was sequenced was naive CD4+ T cells sorted from blood. Subset given: CD45RA+ positively selected. The chain carries TRBV5-4 and TRBJ2-7; D gene unclear. The TCR sequence derives from a man between 18 and 35 years old in good health. The CDR3 coding sequence is TGTGCCAGCAGCTTAGGCGCCGATTACGAGCAGTACTTC. Protein product: CASSLGADYEQYF.